Included here is one T cell receptor beta chain sequence, with context. The record originates from a study of blood T cell repertoires in COVID-19. About the study: COVID-19 samples collected from the United States, Italy and Spain covered acute and convalescent phases.

Germline CDR1 is MNHEY and CDR2 is SVGEGT. The V and J ends lost 6 bases and 9 bases, in that order; junction bases with no gene match: 13. The CDR3 runs to 14 residues. As processed by the authors: Using reference gene primer amplification, nucleated cell counts were estimated. Data came from immunoSEQ multiplex PCR; TCRdb stores just in-frame clones and leaves some out. From that table come the V and J calls and clone size; the DNA was used to work out D and trimming. Counted here are about 160,000 clones, roughly 81% occurring once; the ten biggest clones make up approximately 0.99%. This TCR derives from a middle-aged man with acute or convalescent COVID-19. Sequenced input: peripheral blood. V usage is TRBV6-2 or TRBV6-3 and J usage is TRBJ1-1, with 7 bases identical to TRBD1. CDR3 protein: CASSLDRVEGKAFF. Written as DNA, the CDR3 is TGTGCCAGCAGCCTCGACAGGGTAGAGGGGAAAGCTTTCTTT.